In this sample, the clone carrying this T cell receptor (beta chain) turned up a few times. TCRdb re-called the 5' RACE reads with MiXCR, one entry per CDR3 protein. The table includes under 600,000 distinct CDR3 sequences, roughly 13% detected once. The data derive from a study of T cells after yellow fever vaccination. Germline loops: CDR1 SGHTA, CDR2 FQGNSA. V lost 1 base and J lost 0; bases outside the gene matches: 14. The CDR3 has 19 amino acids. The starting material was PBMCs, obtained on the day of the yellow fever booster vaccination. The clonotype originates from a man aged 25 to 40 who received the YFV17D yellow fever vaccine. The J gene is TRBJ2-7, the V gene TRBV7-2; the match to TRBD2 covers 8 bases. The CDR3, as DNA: TGTGCCAGCAGCTTAGGGCCCAGCGGGGGAGGAGGGAGCTCCTACGAGCAGTACTTC. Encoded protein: CASSLGPSGGGGSSYEQYF.